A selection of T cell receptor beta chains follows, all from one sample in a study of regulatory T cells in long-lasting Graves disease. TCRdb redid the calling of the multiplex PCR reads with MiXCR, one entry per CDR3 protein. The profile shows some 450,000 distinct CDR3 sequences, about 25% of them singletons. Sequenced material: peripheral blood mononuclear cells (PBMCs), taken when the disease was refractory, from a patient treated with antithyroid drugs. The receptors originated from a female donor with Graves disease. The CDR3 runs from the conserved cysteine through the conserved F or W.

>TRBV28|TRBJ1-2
CASSLYRGRLSGYTF
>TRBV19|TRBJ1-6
CASGLQGASPLHF
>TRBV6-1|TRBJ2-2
CASTRTSGTGELFF
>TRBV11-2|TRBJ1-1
CASSPWGGEGTEAFF
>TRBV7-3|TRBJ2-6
CASSFIRGAYSGANVLTF
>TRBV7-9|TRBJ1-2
CASSFPRTGVNDYGYTF
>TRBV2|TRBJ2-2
CAQRRENTGELFF
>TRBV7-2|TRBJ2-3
CASSLIGRVDTQYF
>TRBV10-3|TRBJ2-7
CAISDPRGQASEQYF
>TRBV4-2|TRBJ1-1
CASSQESGMNTEAFF
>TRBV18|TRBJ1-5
CASSDRGPGNQPQHF
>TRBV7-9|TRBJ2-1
CASSPRTTLGLAGVTSYNEQFF
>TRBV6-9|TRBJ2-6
CASSYFGRLYSGANVLTF
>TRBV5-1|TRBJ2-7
CASSLDGAGREQYF
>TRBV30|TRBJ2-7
CAWSRQVAYEQYF
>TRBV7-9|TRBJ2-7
CASTSRGLAGSSYEQYF
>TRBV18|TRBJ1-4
CASSPSHRDAEKLFF
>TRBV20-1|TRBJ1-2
CSARDIRGDYGYTF
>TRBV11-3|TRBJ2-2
CASSPRRRTSGNTGELFF
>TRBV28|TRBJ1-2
CASRRGGANYGYTF
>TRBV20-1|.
CSARVLASGRWKTQYF
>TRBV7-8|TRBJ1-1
CASSRTGYRDTEAFF
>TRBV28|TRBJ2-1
CASSGVAGGDEQFF
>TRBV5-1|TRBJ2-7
CASSSSGTGGYEQYF
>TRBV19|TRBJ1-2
CASSSRGGANNYGYTF
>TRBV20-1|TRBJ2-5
CSASAEGNLQETQYF
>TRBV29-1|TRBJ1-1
CSVVGQGGNTEAFF
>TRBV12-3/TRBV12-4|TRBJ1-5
CASSTNQGVGNQPQHF
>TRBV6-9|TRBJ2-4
CASSYRAGSKNIQYF
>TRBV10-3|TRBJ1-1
CAISDGQRTTEAFF
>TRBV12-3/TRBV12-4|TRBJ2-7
CATSIGPYEQYF
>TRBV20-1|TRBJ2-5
CSAVMGNQETQYF
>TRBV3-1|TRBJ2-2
CASSQGGELFF
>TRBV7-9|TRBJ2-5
CASSLTGTVETQYF
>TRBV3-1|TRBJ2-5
CASSQGGLAPQETQYF
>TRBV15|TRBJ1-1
CATSREPPGGLRNTEAFF
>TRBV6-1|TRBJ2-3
CASSQNTDTQYF
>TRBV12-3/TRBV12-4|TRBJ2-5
CASSLDTALQETQYF
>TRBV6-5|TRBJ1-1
CASSYGQGYTEAFF
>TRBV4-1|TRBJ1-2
CASSQEYAANYGYTF
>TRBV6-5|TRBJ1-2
CASSYGGGLQGGYGYTF
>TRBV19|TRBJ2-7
CASSMVGSGRYEQYF
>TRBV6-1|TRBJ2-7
CASSPDRFEQYF
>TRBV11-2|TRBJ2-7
CASSLTGTSGMSAYEQYF
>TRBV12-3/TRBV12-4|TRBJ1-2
CASSAAYYGYTF
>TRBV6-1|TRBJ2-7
CASSYTTSRGSHEQYF
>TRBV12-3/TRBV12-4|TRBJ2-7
CASSLGPGGAYEQYF
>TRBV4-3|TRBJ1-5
CASSQDVRDDQPQHF
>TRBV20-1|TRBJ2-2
CSASSPGTSGSTGELFF
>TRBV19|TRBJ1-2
CASRIGTTSYGYTF
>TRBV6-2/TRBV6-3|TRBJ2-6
CASELDSGANVLTF
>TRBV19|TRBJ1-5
CASSAEIGQGRQPQHF